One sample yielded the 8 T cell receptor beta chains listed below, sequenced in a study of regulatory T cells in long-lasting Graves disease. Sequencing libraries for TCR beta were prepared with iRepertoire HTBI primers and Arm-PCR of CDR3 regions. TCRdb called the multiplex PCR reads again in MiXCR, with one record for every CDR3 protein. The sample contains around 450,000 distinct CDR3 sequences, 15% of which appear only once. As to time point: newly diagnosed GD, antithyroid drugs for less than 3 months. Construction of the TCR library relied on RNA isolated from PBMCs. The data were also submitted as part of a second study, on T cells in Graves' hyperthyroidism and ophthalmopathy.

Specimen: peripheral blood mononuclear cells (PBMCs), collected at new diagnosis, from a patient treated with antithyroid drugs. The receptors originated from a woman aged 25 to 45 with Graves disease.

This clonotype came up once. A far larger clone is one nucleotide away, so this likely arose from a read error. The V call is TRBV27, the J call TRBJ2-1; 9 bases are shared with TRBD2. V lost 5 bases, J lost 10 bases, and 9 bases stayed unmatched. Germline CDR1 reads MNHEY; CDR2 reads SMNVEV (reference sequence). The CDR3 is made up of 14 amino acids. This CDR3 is CASSPGLAAYEQFF. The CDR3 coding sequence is TGTGCCAGCAGTCCGGGACTAGCAGCTTACGAGCAGTTCTTC.

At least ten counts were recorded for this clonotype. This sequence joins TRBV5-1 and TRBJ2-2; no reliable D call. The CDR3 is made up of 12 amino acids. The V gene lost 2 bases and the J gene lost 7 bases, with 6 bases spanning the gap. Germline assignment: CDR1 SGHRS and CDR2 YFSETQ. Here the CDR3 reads CASSFLGGELFF. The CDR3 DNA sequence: TGCGCCAGCAGCTTCCTCGGCGGGGAGCTGTTTTTT.

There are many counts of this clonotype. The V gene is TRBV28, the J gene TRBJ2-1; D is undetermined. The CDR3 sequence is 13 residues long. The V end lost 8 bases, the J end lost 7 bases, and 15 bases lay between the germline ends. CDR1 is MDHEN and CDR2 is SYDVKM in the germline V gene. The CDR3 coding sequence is TGTGCCAGCGGTCCCCCCGTACCTAATGAGCAGTTCTTC. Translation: CASGPPVPNEQFF. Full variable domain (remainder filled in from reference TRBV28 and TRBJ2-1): DVKVTQSSRYLVKRTGEKVFLECVQDMDHENMFWYRQDPGLGLRLIYFSYDVKMKEKGDIPEGYSVSREKKERFSLILESASTNQTSMYLCASGPPVPNEQFFGPGTRLTVL.

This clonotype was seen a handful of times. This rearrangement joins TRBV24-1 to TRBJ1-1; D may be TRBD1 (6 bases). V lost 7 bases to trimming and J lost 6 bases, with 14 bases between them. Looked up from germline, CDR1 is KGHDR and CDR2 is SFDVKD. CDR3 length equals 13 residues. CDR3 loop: CATSVTGRPEAFF. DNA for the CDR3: TGTGCCACCAGCGTAACAGGGAGGCCTGAAGCTTTCTTT.

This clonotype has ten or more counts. The CDR3 nucleotides read TGCAGTGCTAGGGGGAATAGCGGGAGTGAAACAGATACGCAGTATTTT. Protein product: CSARGNSGSETDTQYF. The V and J genes are TRBV20-1 and TRBJ2-3; 9 bases map to TRBD2. Per germline, CDR1 DFQATT and CDR2 SNEGSKA (reference sequence). V was clipped by 3 bases and J by 3 bases; unmatched bases: 10. CDR3 length: 16 amino acids.

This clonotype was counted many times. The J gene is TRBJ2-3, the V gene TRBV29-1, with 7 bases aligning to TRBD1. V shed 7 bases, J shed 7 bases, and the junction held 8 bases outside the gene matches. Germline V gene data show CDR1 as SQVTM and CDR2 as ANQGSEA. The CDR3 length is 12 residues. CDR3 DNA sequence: TGCAGCGCTAGACAGGGCGGCAATACGCAGTATTTT. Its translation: CSARQGGNTQYF.

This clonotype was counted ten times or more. In nucleotides, the CDR3 is TGTGCCAGCAGCTCGGGAGTCTATGGCTACACCTTC. Amino acids: CASSSGVYGYTF. The rearrangement links TRBV3-1 to TRBJ1-2; D uncertain. This CDR3 spans 12 amino acids. V lost 5 bases, J lost 4 bases, and 8 bases lay in between. The germline gives CDR1 LGHDT, CDR2 YNNKEL (reference sequence).

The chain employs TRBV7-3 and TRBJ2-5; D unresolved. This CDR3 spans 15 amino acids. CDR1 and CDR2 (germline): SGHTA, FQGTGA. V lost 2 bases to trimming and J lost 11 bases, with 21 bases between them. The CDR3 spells CASSLVGGSYNEQYF. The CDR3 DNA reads TGTGCCAGCAGCTTAGTAGGCGGATCCTACAATGAGCAGTACTTC.